This entry lists 8 T cell receptor beta chains sequenced from one sample in a study of OX40 agonist ivuxolimab in advanced cancers. Clones were read by immunoSEQ multiplex PCR, and TCRdb kept only the in-frame ones, dropping some. The top ten hold about 25% of the sample, which has around 60,000 clones, around 90% seen once. The sample consisted of CD4+ or CD8+ T cells sorted from blood, taken in a trial of the OX40 agonist ivuxolimab. Receptors were obtained from an adult with an advanced solid tumor such as melanoma, head and neck, liver or kidney cancer.

Only one count was recorded for this clone. The chain is built from TRBV19 and TRBJ1-6; no clear D gene. V was shortened by 3 bases and J by 9 bases, with 9 bases between the two germline ends. The CDR3 has 13 residues. Germline CDR1 LNHDA, CDR2 SQIVND (reference sequence). The CDR3 region is CASSILGFSPLHF. As DNA, the CDR3 is TGTGCCAGTAGTATTTTGGGGTTTTCACCCCTCCACTTT.

The chain combines TRBV29-1 with TRBJ2-5, with TRBD1 matching over 9 bases. V shed 3 bases, J shed 2 bases, and the junction held 4 bases outside the gene matches. The CDR3 spans 14 residues. CDR1 is SQVTM and CDR2 is ANQGSEA in the germline V gene. DNA of the CDR3: TGCAGCGTTGATGGGACAGGGCTGCAAGAGACCCAGTACTTC. Translating gives CSVDGTGLQETQYF. The variable domain in full, completed from reference TRBV29-1 and TRBJ2-5, reads SAVISQKPSRDICQRGTSLTIQCQVDSQVTMMFWYRQQPGQSLTLIATANQGSEATYESGFVIDKFPISRPNLTFSTLTVSNMSPEDSSIYLCSVDGTGLQETQYFGPGTRLLVL.

The gene calls are TRBV7-9 and TRBJ2-1; D might be TRBD2 (5 bases). The CDR3 is made up of 13 amino acids. Germline V gives CDR1 SEHNR, CDR2 FQNEAQ (reference sequence). Trimming cost V 5 bases and J 9 bases, with 14 bases left between them. CDR3 region: CASSIPAEGEQFF. CDR3 nucleotide sequence: TGTGCCAGCAGCATTCCCGCCGAGGGTGAGCAGTTCTTC.

This clone was observed a single time. The chain carries TRBV6-1 and TRBJ2-3; TRBD2 might be the D (6 bases). Trimming removed 3 bases at V and 2 bases at J, with 21 bases between. Germline loops: CDR1 MNHNS, CDR2 SASEGT. The CDR3 is made up of 18 amino acids. For the CDR3, the DNA is TGTGCCAGCAGTGACCCCCCGGGACTGCTCCTCTTCACAGATACGCAGTATTTT. This translates into CASSDPPGLLLFTDTQYF.

This chain links TRBV14 with TRBJ2-7; no firm D call. Trimming removed 0 bases at V and 3 bases at J, with 9 bases between. There are 14 residues in the CDR3. Germline V gene data show CDR1 as SGHDN and CDR2 as FVKESK. CDR3 bases: TGTGCCAGCAGCCAAGATGGGTTAGGCTACGAGCAGTACTTC. It codes for CASSQDGLGYEQYF.

The rearrangement links TRBV7-6 to TRBJ2-5; 8 positions agree with TRBD1. Germline-derived CDR1 and CDR2 are SGHVS and FNYEAQ. The CDR3 spans 13 residues. Trimming removed 5 bases from V and 5 bases from J; junction bases left unmatched: 4. Here the CDR3 DNA reads TGTGCCAGCAGCCCCACAGGGGGGGAGACCCAGTACTTC. Its translation: CASSPTGGETQYF.

J is TRBJ2-1 and V is TRBV6-1, with 10 bases fitting TRBD1. Germline CDR1 and CDR2: MNHNS and SASEGT. The CDR3 runs 15 residues. V lost 8 bases, J lost 6 bases, and 10 bases stayed unmatched. Written as DNA, the CDR3 is TGTGCCAGCGGTTTATCCGGGACAGGGGCCAATGAGCAGTTCTTC. This encodes CASGLSGTGANEQFF.

The rearrangement joins TRBV6-5 to TRBJ2-1; D unclear. The CDR3 has 13 amino acids. Germline V gives CDR1 MNHEY, CDR2 SVGAGI. Trimming took off 0 bases at V and 2 bases at J, with 2 bases between the two ends. The CDR3 DNA sequence: TGTGCCAGCAGTTACTCCGCCTACAATGAGCAGTTCTTC. Its translation is CASSYSAYNEQFF.